Here is one T cell receptor (beta chain) with its context. No antigen is known for it. TCR beta was sequenced from UMI-tagged 5' RACE libraries. TCRdb reprocessed the 5' RACE reads; each CDR3 protein has one entry and no DNA is given. This sample's clone table lists about 17,000 distinct CDR3 sequences. The CDR3 contains 13 residues. CDR1 is SGHAT and CDR2 is FQNNGV in the germline V gene. The source of the sample is a study of human CD8 memory T cell subsets. Study-wide results and caveats: Stem-like memory and precursor exhausted T cells, unlike effector memory cells, were similarly highly diverse. Estimation with Chao1 suggested higher diversity among stem-like memory T cells relative to precursor exhausted T cells.

The receptor's source is a human donor in good health. Material: CD8+ stem-like memory T cells (TSCM and TCM) sorted from PBMCs. Subset given: stem-like memory CD8 T cells (TSTEM), CCR7+ PD-1- TIGIT-. V gene TRBV11-2 combines with J gene TRBJ2-2. CDR3: CASSPRLPGELFF. Looking up the rest from reference TRBV11-2 and TRBJ2-2 gives the full variable domain: EAGVAQSPRYKIIEKRQSVAFWCNPISGHATLYWYQQILGQGPKLLIQFQNNGVVDDSQLPKDRFSAERLKGVDSTLKIQPAKLEDSAVYLCASSPRLPGELFFGEGSRLTVL.